The rows below give T cell receptor beta chains drawn from one sample of a study of control samples from healthy donors and cancer patients. Clones were read by immunoSEQ multiplex PCR, and TCRdb kept only the in-frame ones, dropping some. The sample yields under 450,000 clones, about 93% seen once. Sequencing was carried out using PBMCs. Source of these receptors: a man in his forties or fifties with head and neck cancer. CDR3s include the opening cysteine and the closing phenylalanine or tryptophan. D genes are given only for firm matches. Clone size appears in some rows only: once, few, many, or a class for an expanded clone.

J gene | D gene | clone size | V gene | CDR3 DNA | CDR3 protein
TRBJ2-1 | - | - | TRBV4-1 | TGCGCCAGCAGCCAAGATCCAGGACAGATCCTTGAGCAGTTCTTC | CASSQDPGQILEQFF
TRBJ2-3 | - | - | TRBV3-1/TRBV3-2 | TGTGCCAGCAGCCAAGTGGCACGCGGGGATACGCAGTATTTT | CASSQVARGDTQYF
TRBJ2-3 | TRBD1 | - | TRBV30 | TGTGCCTGGAGTAGGACAGGGGGCCTTGGAGATACGCAGTATTTT | CAWSRTGGLGDTQYF
TRBJ1-3 | - | - | TRBV7-3 | TGTGCCAGCAGCCGAAGGGGCAGGTTCTCTGGAAACACCATATATTTT | CASSRRGRFSGNTIYF
TRBJ2-7 | - | - | TRBV30 | TGTGCCTGGAGTTGGACAGACTACGAGCAGTACTTC | CAWSWTDYEQYF
TRBJ2-5 | - | - | TRBV7-9 | TGTGCCAGCAGCGGATACGGGCCAGGGGAGACCCAGTACTTC | CASSGYGPGETQYF
TRBJ2-1 | - | - | TRBV5-1 | TGCGCCAGCAGCTTGGGGGACGGCGCCAACAATGAGCAGTTCTTC | CASSLGDGANNEQFF
TRBJ2-1 | TRBD2 | - | TRBV27 | TGTGCCAGCACCACCGGGCCAGCGGGAGTTAATGAGCAGTTCTTC | CASTTGPAGVNEQFF
TRBJ2-7 | - | once | TRBV2 | TGTGCCAGCAGTTTCAGACAAACCTACGAGCAGTACTTC | CASSFRQTYEQYF
TRBJ1-5 | TRBD1 | - | TRBV5-1 | TGCGCCAGCAGCTGGGACAGCAGCAATCAGCCCCAGCATTTT | CASSWDSSNQPQHF
TRBJ2-6 | - | once | TRBV19 | TGTGCCAGTAGTATCATCAGGCGCTCTGGGGCCAACGTCCTGACTTTC | CASSIIRRSGANVLTF
TRBJ1-6 | - | - | TRBV6-5 | TGTGCCAGCAGTTACTTACAGGGAGCTGATAATTCACCCCTCCACTTT | CASSYLQGADNSPLHF
TRBJ1-5 | - | - | TRBV30 | TGTGCCTGGACAGCGGGGGCGAATCAGCCCCAGCATTTT | CAWTAGANQPQHF
TRBJ2-7 | - | - | TRBV5-1 | TGCGCCAGCAGCTTGGAATCCGAGCAGTACTTC | CASSLESEQYF
TRBJ2-1 | TRBD2 | - | TRBV10-3 | TGTGCCATCAGTGAGAGGCTAGCGGGAGCTGGTGAGCAGTTCTTC | CAISERLAGAGEQFF
TRBJ2-7 | TRBD2 | - | TRBV27 | TGTGCCAGCAGTCCAGCGGGGCCCTACGAGCAGTACTTC | CASSPAGPYEQYF
TRBJ1-3 | - | - | TRBV6-6 | TGTGCCAGCAGTTACTCCCAAACCTCTGGAAACACCATATATTTT | CASSYSQTSGNTIYF
TRBJ1-2 | TRBD1 | - | TRBV27 | TGTGCCAGCCGGGACAGGGTGTTCTATGGCTACACCTTC | CASRDRVFYGYTF
TRBJ1-1 | - | - | TRBV27 | TGTGCCAGCAGTACGGGACAACACACTAAAGCTTTCTTT | CASSTGQHTKAFF
TRBJ1-1 | - | - | TRBV27 | TGTGCCAGCAGCACTACAGGAAACGTTGAAGCTTTCTTT | CASSTTGNVEAFF
TRBJ2-1 | - | - | TRBV5-6 | TGTGCCAGCAGCTTGGCAGGGGTGCGAGGCAATGAGCAGTTCTTC | CASSLAGVRGNEQFF
TRBJ1-3 | - | - | TRBV11-2 | TGTGCCAGCAGCTTAGGAAACACCATATATTTT | CASSLGNTIYF
TRBJ2-3 | TRBD1 | - | TRBV6-5 | TGTGCCAGCAGTACAGGGGCCTCTAGCACAGATACGCAGTATTTT | CASSTGASSTDTQYF
TRBJ2-1 | TRBD2 | - | TRBV6-5 | TGTGCCAGCAGTTACTCGCTGGCTAGCGGGGTACGTGAGCAGTTCTTC | CASSYSLASGVREQFF
TRBJ2-1 | TRBD2 | - | TRBV2 | TGTGCCGGAACCGGGTCTAGCGGTACTAATGAGCAGTTCTTC | CAGTGSSGTNEQFF
TRBJ2-2 | - | - | TRBV7-8 | TGTGCCAGTCGAAGGGGTAGGGAGCTGTTTTTT | CASRRGRELFF
TRBJ2-7 | TRBD1 | few | TRBV6-7 | TGTGCCAGCAGTGAACCCTCGACAGGGGCGGAGGAGCAGTACTTC | CASSEPSTGAEEQYF
TRBJ2-6 | - | - | TRBV5-6 | TGTGCCAGCAGCTTGCGGGTCTCTGGGGCCAACGTCCTGACTTTC | CASSLRVSGANVLTF
TRBJ2-7 | - | - | TRBV27 | TGTGCCAGCAGTCCTGACTGGGGCTACGAGCAGTACTTC | CASSPDWGYEQYF
TRBJ1-6 | - | - | TRBV6-5 | TGTGCCAGCAGTCGGGCAGGGGTAGGGTCACCCCTCCACTTT | CASSRAGVGSPLHF
TRBJ2-7 | - | once | TRBV7-9 | TGTGCCAGTATGGGCCAGGGGAGCTCCTACGAGCAGTACTTC | CASMGQGSSYEQYF
TRBJ1-1 | - | - | TRBV5-5 | TGTGCCAGCAGCTTTGAATACACTGAAGCTTTCTTT | CASSFEYTEAFF
TRBJ1-4 | - | - | TRBV4-1 | TGCGCCAGCAGCCAAGATGATGGGGCTTGGGAAAAACTGTTTTTT | CASSQDDGAWEKLFF
TRBJ2-7 | - | - | TRBV19 | TGTGCCAGTAGTATTATAAAGGACTACGAGCAGTACTTC | CASSIIKDYEQYF
TRBJ1-1 | TRBD1 | - | TRBV7-2 | TGTGCCAGCAGCACCCGGACAGGGGTTCTGAACACTGAAGCTTTCTTT | CASSTRTGVLNTEAFF
TRBJ1-5 | - | - | TRBV5-8 | TGTGCCAGCAGCCTTTCCGGACGGATTCATCAGCCCCAGCATTTT | CASSLSGRIHQPQHF
TRBJ2-1 | - | - | TRBV7-2 | TGTGCCAGCAGCTTAGCGCTTCAGAACAATGAGCAGTTCTTC | CASSLALQNNEQFF
TRBJ2-3 | TRBD2 | - | TRBV5-6 | TGTGCCAGCAGCGTCGGGACTAGCGGGGCGGGGGATACGCAGTATTTT | CASSVGTSGAGDTQYF
TRBJ1-4 | TRBD1 | - | TRBV7-9 | TGTGCCAGCAGCGACCGGGACAGAGAGGGTGAAAAACTGTTTTTT | CASSDRDREGEKLFF
TRBJ2-2 | - | - | TRBV2 | TGTGCCAGCAGTGTTTCGGGAGTGGGGACCGGGGAGCTGTTTTTT | CASSVSGVGTGELFF
TRBJ2-1 | - | - | TRBV3-1/TRBV3-2 | TGTGCCAGCAGCCAACTTGGGTCCGGGGGAACCTACAATGAGCAGTTCTTC | CASSQLGSGGTYNEQFF
TRBJ2-2 | - | - | TRBV7-8 | TGTGCCAGCAGCGTCAGCGGGGAGCTGTTTTTT | CASSVSGELFF
TRBJ1-2 | - | - | TRBV28 | TGTGCCAGCAGCTTAGATTATGGCTACACCTTC | CASSLDYGYTF
TRBJ1-1 | - | - | TRBV6-6 | TGTGCCAGCAGTACCAGGACACGGGGACTGGCTGAAGCTTTCTTT | CASSTRTRGLAEAFF
TRBJ2-7 | - | - | TRBV10-1 | TGCGCCAGCAGTGAAGGGACGAGCCTTTACGAGCAGTACTTC | CASSEGTSLYEQYF
TRBJ1-1 | - | - | TRBV19 | TGTGCCAGTAGTATCCTCGGACTGGGGAACACTGAAGCTTTCTTT | CASSILGLGNTEAFF
TRBJ2-7 | TRBD1 | - | TRBV11-2 | TGTGCCAGCAGCTCTTCCCTCGGACAGGGGAACGAGCAGTACTTC | CASSSSLGQGNEQYF